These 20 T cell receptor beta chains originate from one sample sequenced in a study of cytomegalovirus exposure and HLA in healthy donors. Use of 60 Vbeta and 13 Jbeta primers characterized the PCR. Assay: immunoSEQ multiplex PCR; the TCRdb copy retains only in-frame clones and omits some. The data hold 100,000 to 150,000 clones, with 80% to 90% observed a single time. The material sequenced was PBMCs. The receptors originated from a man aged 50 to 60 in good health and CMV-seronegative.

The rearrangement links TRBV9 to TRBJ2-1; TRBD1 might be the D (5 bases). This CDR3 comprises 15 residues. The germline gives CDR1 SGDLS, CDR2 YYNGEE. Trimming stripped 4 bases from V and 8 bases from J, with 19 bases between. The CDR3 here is CASSMTVTPWDEQFF. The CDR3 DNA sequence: TGTGCCAGCAGCATGACAGTTACCCCTTGGGATGAGCAGTTCTTC.

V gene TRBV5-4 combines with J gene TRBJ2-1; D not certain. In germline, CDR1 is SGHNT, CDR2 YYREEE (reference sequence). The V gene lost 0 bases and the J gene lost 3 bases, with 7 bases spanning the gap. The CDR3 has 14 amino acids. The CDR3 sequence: CASSLGANYNEQFF. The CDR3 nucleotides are TGTGCCAGCAGCTTGGGAGCCAACTACAATGAGCAGTTCTTC.

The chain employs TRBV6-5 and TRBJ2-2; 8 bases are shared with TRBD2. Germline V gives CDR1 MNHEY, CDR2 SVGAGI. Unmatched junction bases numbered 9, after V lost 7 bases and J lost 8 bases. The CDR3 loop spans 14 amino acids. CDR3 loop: CASTRGGRRGELFF. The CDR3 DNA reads TGTGCCAGCACTCGGGGGGGGCGCAGGGGGGAGCTGTTTTTT.

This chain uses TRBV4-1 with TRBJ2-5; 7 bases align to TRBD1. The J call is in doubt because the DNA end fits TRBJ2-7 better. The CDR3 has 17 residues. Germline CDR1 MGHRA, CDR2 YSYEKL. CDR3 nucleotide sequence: TGCGCCAGCAGCCAAGTTTGGGACAGCCCTGGGGCCTACGAGCAGTACTTC. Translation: CASSQVWDSPGAYEQYF.

Here the CDR3 reads CASSPNGGYQETQYF. The CDR3 DNA reads TGCGCCAGCAGTCCTAACGGGGGGTACCAAGAGACCCAGTACTTC. The V gene is TRBV5-1, the J gene TRBJ2-5; 7 bases agree with TRBD2. From germline, CDR1 is SGHRS and CDR2 YFSETQ. The CDR3 is made up of 15 amino acids. V lost 5 bases and J lost 0; bases outside the gene matches: 7.

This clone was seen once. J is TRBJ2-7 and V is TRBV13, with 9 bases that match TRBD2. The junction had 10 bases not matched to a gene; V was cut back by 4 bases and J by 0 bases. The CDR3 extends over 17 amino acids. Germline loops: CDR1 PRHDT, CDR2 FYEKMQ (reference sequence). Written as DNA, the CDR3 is TGTGCCAGCAGCTCGCCTTCGGGACTAGCAGCCTCCTACGAGCAGTACTTC. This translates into CASSSPSGLAASYEQYF.

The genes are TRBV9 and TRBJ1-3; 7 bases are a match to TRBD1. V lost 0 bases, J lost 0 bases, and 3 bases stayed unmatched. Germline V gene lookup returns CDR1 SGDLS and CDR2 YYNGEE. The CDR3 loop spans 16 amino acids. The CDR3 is CASSVEGDSSGNTIYF. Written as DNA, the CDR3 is TGTGCCAGCAGCGTAGAGGGGGACAGCTCTGGAAACACCATATATTTT.

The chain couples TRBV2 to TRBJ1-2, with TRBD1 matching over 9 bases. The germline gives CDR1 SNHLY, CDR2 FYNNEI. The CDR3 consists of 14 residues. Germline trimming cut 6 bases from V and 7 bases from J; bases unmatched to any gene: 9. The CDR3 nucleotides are TGTGCCAGCAGACGGGACAGGGACTGGTCTGGCTACACCTTC. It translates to CASRRDRDWSGYTF.

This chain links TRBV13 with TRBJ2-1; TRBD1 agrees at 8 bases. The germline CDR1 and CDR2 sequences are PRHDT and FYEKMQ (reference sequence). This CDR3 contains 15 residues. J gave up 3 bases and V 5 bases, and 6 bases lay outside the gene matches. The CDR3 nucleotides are TGTGCCAGCAGCCTGGACAGGGCTTACTACAATGAGCAGTTCTTC. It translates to CASSLDRAYYNEQFF.

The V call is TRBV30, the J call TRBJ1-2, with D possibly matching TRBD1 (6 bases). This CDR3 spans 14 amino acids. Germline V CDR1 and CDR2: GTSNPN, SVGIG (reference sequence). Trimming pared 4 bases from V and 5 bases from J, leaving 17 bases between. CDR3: CAWTRGIRGYGYTF. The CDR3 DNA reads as TGTGCCTGGACTCGGGGCATCAGGGGATATGGCTACACCTTC. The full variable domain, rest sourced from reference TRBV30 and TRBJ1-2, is SQTIHQWPATLVQPVGSPLSLECTVEGTSNPNLYWYRQAAGRGLQLLFYSVGIGQISSEVPQNLSASRPQDRQFILSSKKLLLSDSGFYLCAWTRGIRGYGYTFGSGTRLTVV.

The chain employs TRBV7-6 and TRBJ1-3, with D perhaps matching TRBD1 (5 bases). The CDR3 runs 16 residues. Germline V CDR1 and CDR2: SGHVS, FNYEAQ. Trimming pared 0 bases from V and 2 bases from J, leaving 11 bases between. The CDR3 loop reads CASSLALVGPGNTIYF. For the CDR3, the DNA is TGTGCCAGCAGCTTAGCGTTAGTGGGGCCTGGAAACACCATATATTTT.

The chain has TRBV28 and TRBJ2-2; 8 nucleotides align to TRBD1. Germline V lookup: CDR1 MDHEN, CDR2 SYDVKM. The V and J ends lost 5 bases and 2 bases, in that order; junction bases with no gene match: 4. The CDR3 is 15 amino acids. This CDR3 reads CASSPGTGNTGELFF. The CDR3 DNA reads TGTGCCAGCAGTCCCGGGACAGGCAACACCGGGGAGCTGTTTTTT.

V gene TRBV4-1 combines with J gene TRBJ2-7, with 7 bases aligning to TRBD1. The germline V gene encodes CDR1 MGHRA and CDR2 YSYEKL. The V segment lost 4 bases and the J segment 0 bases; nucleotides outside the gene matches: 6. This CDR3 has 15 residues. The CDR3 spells CASSPRTGSSYEQYF. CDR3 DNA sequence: TGCGCCAGCAGCCCTAGGACAGGTAGCTCCTACGAGCAGTACTTC.

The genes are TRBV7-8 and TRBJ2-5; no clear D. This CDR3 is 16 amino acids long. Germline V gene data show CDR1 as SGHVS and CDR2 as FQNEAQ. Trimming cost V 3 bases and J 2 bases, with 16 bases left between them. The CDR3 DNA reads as TGTGCCAGCAGCTTCCCCAGGCTCATTAGACAAGAGACCCAGTACTTC. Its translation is CASSFPRLIRQETQYF.

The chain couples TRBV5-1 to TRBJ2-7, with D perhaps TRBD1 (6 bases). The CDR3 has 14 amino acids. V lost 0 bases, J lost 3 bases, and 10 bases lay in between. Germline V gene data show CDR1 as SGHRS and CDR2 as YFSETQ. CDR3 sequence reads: CASSLDRAYYEQYF. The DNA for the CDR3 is TGCGCCAGCAGCTTGGACAGGGCCTACTACGAGCAGTACTTC. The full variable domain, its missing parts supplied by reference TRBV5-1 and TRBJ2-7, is KAGVTQTPRYLIKTRGQQVTLSCSPISGHRSVSWYQQTPGQGLQFLFEYFSETQRNKGNFPGRFSGRQFSNSRSEMNVSTLELGDSALYLCASSLDRAYYEQYFGPGTRLTVT.

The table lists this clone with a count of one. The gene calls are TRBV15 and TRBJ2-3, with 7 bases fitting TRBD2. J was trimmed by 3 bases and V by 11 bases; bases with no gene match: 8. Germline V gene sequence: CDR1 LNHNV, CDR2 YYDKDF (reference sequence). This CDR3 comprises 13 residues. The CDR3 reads CAAVTGGTDTQYF. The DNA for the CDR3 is TGTGCCGCCGTCACCGGGGGGACAGATACGCAGTATTTT.

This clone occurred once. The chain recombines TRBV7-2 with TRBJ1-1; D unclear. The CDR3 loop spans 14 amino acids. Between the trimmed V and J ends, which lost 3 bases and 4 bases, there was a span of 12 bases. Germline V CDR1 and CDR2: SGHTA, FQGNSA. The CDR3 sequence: CASSFIRSSTEAFF. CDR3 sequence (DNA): TGTGCCAGCAGCTTTATCCGCTCCAGCACTGAAGCTTTCTTT.

The DNA for the CDR3 is TGTGCCAGTAGTATTTCGACAGCTAACTATGGCTACACCTTC. Translating gives CASSISTANYGYTF. The V gene is TRBV19, the J gene TRBJ1-2, with D possibly being TRBD1 (5 bases). V was shortened by 3 bases and J by 0 bases, with 8 bases between the two germline ends. The CDR3 runs 14 residues. The germline V gene encodes CDR1 LNHDA and CDR2 SQIVND (reference sequence).

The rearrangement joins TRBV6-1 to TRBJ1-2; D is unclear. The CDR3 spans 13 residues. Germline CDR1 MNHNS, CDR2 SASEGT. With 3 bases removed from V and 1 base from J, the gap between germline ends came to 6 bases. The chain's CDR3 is CASSDELNYGYTF. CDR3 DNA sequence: TGTGCCAGCAGTGACGAGCTTAACTATGGCTACACCTTC.

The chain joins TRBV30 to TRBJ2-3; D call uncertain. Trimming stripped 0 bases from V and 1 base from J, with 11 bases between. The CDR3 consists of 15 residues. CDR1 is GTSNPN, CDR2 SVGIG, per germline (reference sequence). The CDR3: CAWSVGVAGTDTQYF. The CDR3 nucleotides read TGTGCCTGGAGTGTGGGTGTGGCGGGCACAGATACGCAGTATTTT.